Presented here are 22 T cell receptor beta chains from one specimen sequenced in a study of technical replicates of blood from a handful of donors. Produced via immunoSEQ multiplex PCR; TCRdb's table is partial and in-frame only. The sample consists of fewer than 90,000 clones, roughly 94% of them appearing once. The sample taken for sequencing was T cells isolated from PBMCs. The receptor source for this set is a human donor in good health.

J is TRBJ2-4 and V is TRBV15, with D maybe TRBD1 (6 bases). CDR1 and CDR2 from the germline V gene are LNHNV and YYDKDF (reference sequence). This CDR3 spans 14 amino acids. V lost 8 bases and J 0 bases, leaving 11 bases between the germline ends. The CDR3: CATSGVLAKNIQYF. The DNA for the CDR3 is TGTGCCACCTCAGGGGTATTAGCCAAAAACATTCAGTACTTC.

The rearrangement links TRBV6-1 to TRBJ2-5; D unclear. Germline V gives CDR1 MNHNS, CDR2 SASEGT. The V gene lost 10 bases and the J gene lost 1 base, with 4 bases spanning the gap. CDR3 length: 10 amino acids. The CDR3 reads CATSQETQYF. The CDR3 DNA reads TGTGCCACCTCCCAAGAGACCCAGTACTTC.

The chain recombines TRBV2 with TRBJ2-5; D gene uncertain. V was shortened by 6 bases and J by 5 bases, with 10 bases between the two germline ends. This CDR3 contains 12 residues. Germline V gene data show CDR1 as SNHLY and CDR2 as FYNNEI. CDR3 protein: CASRTLEETQYF. The CDR3 DNA is TGTGCCAGCAGAACCTTAGAGGAGACCCAGTACTTC.

The chain joins TRBV19 to TRBJ2-4; D possibly corresponds to TRBD2 (5 bases). Germline lookup yields CDR1 LNHDA and CDR2 SQIVND (reference sequence). V lost 2 bases and J lost 9, with 14 bases in between. The CDR3 loop spans 14 amino acids. CDR3 in amino acids: CASSIKTNGGIQYF. CDR3 nucleotides: TGTGCCAGTAGTATAAAGACTAACGGTGGCATTCAGTACTTC.

This rearrangement joins TRBV9 to TRBJ2-5, with a possible D match to TRBD1 (5 bases). This CDR3 has 14 amino acids. Germline V lookup: CDR1 SGDLS, CDR2 YYNGEE. With 0 bases removed from V and 5 bases from J, the gap between germline ends came to 11 bases. CDR3 sequence (DNA): TGTGCCAGCAGCGTAGACAGGCAGCAGGAGACCCAGTACTTC. Translating gives CASSVDRQQETQYF.

The chain links TRBV19 to TRBJ2-1, with 8 positions matching TRBD1. The germline CDR1 and CDR2 sequences are LNHDA and SQIVND (reference sequence). V was clipped by 3 bases and J by 7 bases; unmatched bases: 5. The length of the CDR3 is 14 residues. CDR3 residues: CASSMQGARNEQFF. CDR3 nucleotide sequence: TGTGCCAGTAGTATGCAGGGGGCGAGGAATGAGCAGTTCTTC.

This clone was found once. The V gene is TRBV6-5, the J gene TRBJ2-7, with D perhaps matching TRBD2 (6 bases). CDR3 size: 15 residues. V shed 4 bases and J shed 4 bases, with 17 bases lying between them. Germline CDR1 is MNHEY and CDR2 is SVGAGI. The CDR3 region has the DNA TGTGCCAGCAGTTCCCGACGGGACTCGTATTACGAGCAGTACTTC. Translation gives CASSSRRDSYYEQYF.

V gene TRBV10-1 combines with J gene TRBJ2-1, with a tentative D call TRBD1 (6 bases). The CDR3 is 15 amino acids. The ends were cut back, 3 bases at V and 5 bases at J, with 14 bases in the middle. Per the germline V gene, CDR1 is WNHNN and CDR2 is SYGVQD (reference sequence). In DNA form, the CDR3 reads TGCGCCAGCAGTGACACCGGGACACCGAACAATGAGCAGTTCTTC. This codes for CASSDTGTPNNEQFF.

This CDR3 reads CASSRVSETQYF. DNA for the CDR3: TGTGCCAGCAGCAGGGTATCAGAGACCCAGTACTTC. The rearrangement uses TRBV6-6 and TRBJ2-5; D is perhaps TRBD1 (5 bases). The CDR3 length is 12 residues. Germline loops: CDR1 MNHNY, CDR2 SVGAGI (reference sequence). Trimming removed 6 bases at V and 4 bases at J, with 9 bases between.

The genes are TRBV10-3 and TRBJ1-1, with D uncertain. The V gene lost 4 bases and the J gene lost 0 bases, with 9 bases spanning the gap. Germline assignment: CDR1 ENHRY and CDR2 SYGVKD. The CDR3 covers 14 residues. The DNA of the CDR3 is TGTGCCATCAGTGCCGGGATGCTGAACACTGAAGCTTTCTTT. Translation gives CAISAGMLNTEAFF.

The J gene is TRBJ2-5, the V gene TRBV10-3, with 10 bases fitting TRBD2. V trimming: 6 bases; J trimming: 0 bases; junction bases outside the gene matches: 4. Germline assignment: CDR1 ENHRY and CDR2 SYGVKD. The CDR3 consists of 15 residues. The CDR3 sequence is CAISDGLADQETQYF. The DNA for the CDR3 is TGTGCCATCAGCGACGGACTAGCGGACCAAGAGACCCAGTACTTC.

The chain links TRBV25-1 to TRBJ2-3; TRBD2 matches 10 bases. CDR3 size: 18 residues. J was trimmed by 0 bases and V by 2 bases; bases with no gene match: 8. In germline, CDR1 is MGHDK, CDR2 SYGVNS. The CDR3 coding sequence is TGTGCCAGCAGTGAACCCCTATCGACTAGCGGGAGCACAGATACGCAGTATTTT. It is translated as CASSEPLSTSGSTDTQYF.

This clone has only one observation. The J gene is TRBJ1-2, the V gene TRBV9; TRBD1 might be the D (6 bases). The CDR3 loop spans 13 amino acids. Germline values: CDR1 SGDLS, CDR2 YYNGEE. The V and J ends lost 2 bases and 3 bases respectively, with 8 bases between them. The CDR3 DNA reads TGTGCCAGCAGCGTCTCAGGGGACTATGGCTACACCTTC. Protein: CASSVSGDYGYTF.

The chain combines TRBV27 with TRBJ2-7; the match to TRBD1 covers 9 bases. This CDR3 is 15 amino acids long. Germline assignment: CDR1 MNHEY and CDR2 SMNVEV (reference sequence). V shed 5 bases, J shed 3 bases, and the junction held 8 bases outside the gene matches. The CDR3: CASSTGTGIHYEQYF. As DNA, the CDR3 is TGTGCCAGCAGTACCGGGACAGGGATCCACTACGAGCAGTACTTC.

V is TRBV6-5 and J is TRBJ1-2, with 8 bases matching TRBD1. Losses at the gene ends were 0 bases for V and 4 bases for J; bases not matched to a gene: 4. The CDR3 length is 15 residues. Germline V gives CDR1 MNHEY, CDR2 SVGAGI. The CDR3, as DNA: TGTGCCAGCAGTTACTCAGGGACAGGATCCTATGGCTACACCTTC. Translation: CASSYSGTGSYGYTF.

The V gene is TRBV2, the J gene TRBJ1-3; D is unresolved. The CDR3 extends over 16 amino acids. Germline loops: CDR1 SNHLY, CDR2 FYNNEI. Trimming pared 2 bases from V and 0 bases from J, leaving 11 bases between. The CDR3 sequence is CASSELREYSGNTIYF. As DNA, the CDR3 is TGTGCCAGCAGTGAATTGAGAGAGTACTCTGGAAACACCATATATTTT.

This rearrangement joins TRBV4-1 to TRBJ1-2; D call uncertain. The germline V gene has CDR1 MGHRA and CDR2 YSYEKL. The CDR3 is made up of 15 amino acids. V gave up 0 bases and J gave up 7 bases, with 15 bases separating them. CDR3 in amino acids: CASSQEGGNDPGYTF. The CDR3 bases are TGCGCCAGCAGCCAAGAAGGAGGCAACGATCCTGGCTACACCTTC.

This chain joins TRBV5-4 and TRBJ2-7, with TRBD2 as a possible D gene (7 bases). Looked up from germline, CDR1 is SGHNT and CDR2 is YYREEE (reference sequence). V lost 0 bases, J lost 5 bases, and 18 bases lay in between. CDR3 length: 16 residues. In DNA form, the CDR3 reads TGTGCCAGCAGCTTGGTATTTGGGGGGGCGAGCAACGAGCAGTACTTC. Translation gives CASSLVFGGASNEQYF.

The chain recombines TRBV28 with TRBJ1-2; the match to TRBD1 covers 7 bases. Germline lookup yields CDR1 MDHEN and CDR2 SYDVKM. J was trimmed by 3 bases and V by 3 bases; bases with no gene match: 4. CDR3 size: 14 residues. For the CDR3, the DNA is TGTGCCAGCAGTTTCCCAGGGGGAGACTATGGCTACACCTTC. It yields the protein CASSFPGGDYGYTF.

The V and J genes are TRBV25-1 and TRBJ2-7; 8 bases match TRBD2. Germline V gene lookup returns CDR1 MGHDK and CDR2 SYGVNS. The CDR3 spans 16 residues. Losses at the gene ends were 5 bases for V and 4 bases for J; bases not matched to a gene: 13. The CDR3 reads CASSQTRASGHYEQYF. CDR3 DNA sequence: TGTGCCAGCAGTCAGACCAGGGCTAGCGGGCATTACGAGCAGTACTTC.

This clone was recorded once. The chain has TRBV5-1 and TRBJ1-1; possible D gene TRBD1, 6 bases. The germline V gene has CDR1 SGHRS and CDR2 YFSETQ. V gave up 3 bases and J gave up 4 bases, with 13 bases separating them. The CDR3 contains 14 residues. The CDR3 here is CASSSTTGSTEAFF. The CDR3 DNA reads TGCGCCAGCAGCTCGACTACAGGGAGCACTGAAGCTTTCTTT.

The chain couples TRBV7-8 to TRBJ2-3; the D gene is possibly TRBD2 (5 bases). This CDR3 has 16 amino acids. Looked up from germline, CDR1 is SGHVS and CDR2 is FQNEAQ. Between the trimmed V and J ends, which lost 5 bases and 3 bases, there was a span of 18 bases. CDR3 sequence reads: CASSLMDWLLTDTQYF. CDR3 nucleotides: TGTGCCAGCAGCCTAATGGACTGGCTGTTAACAGATACGCAGTATTTT.